The 25 T cell receptor beta chains given below trace back to one sample, sequenced in a study of T cell repertoires in cytomegalovirus infection. TCRdb recomputed calls from the reads with MiXCR, one row per CDR3 protein. The sample consists of 200,000 to 250,000 distinct CDR3 sequences, under 8.5% of them appearing once. Specimen: PBMCs. The source is a human donor in good health (CMV status not recorded). Some clones in this sample may be carry-over from other donors' samples.

This clonotype was counted many times. V and J are TRBV28 and TRBJ2-5; 10 nucleotides match TRBD2. The V and J ends lost 5 bases and 1 base, in that order; junction bases with no gene match: 7. The CDR3 runs to 16 residues. Germline CDR1 MDHEN, CDR2 SYDVKM. CDR3 residues: CASSENLAGAQETQYF. Written as DNA, the CDR3 is TGTGCCAGCAGTGAAAACCTAGCGGGGGCCCAAGAGACCCAGTACTTC.

This clonotype was counted many times. CDR3 sequence (DNA): TGTGCCAGCAGTTCCCCGGGACAGGGCGACTACGAGCAGTACTTC. Translating gives CASSSPGQGDYEQYF. J is TRBJ2-7 and V is TRBV12-3 or TRBV12-4, with TRBD1 matching over 9 bases. V gave up 4 bases and J gave up 3 bases; unmatched junction bases: 7. CDR3 length equals 15 residues.

The rearrangement joins TRBV19 to TRBJ2-1; 11 positions match TRBD2. Germline V lookup: CDR1 LNHDA, CDR2 SQIVND (reference sequence). This CDR3 region has 15 residues. The V gene end was trimmed by 7 bases and the J gene end by 8 bases; junction bases not matched to a gene: 10. The CDR3 protein is CASTTGTSGPYEQFF. In DNA, the CDR3 is TGTGCCAGTACCACCGGGACTAGCGGTCCGTATGAGCAGTTCTTC. The whole variable domain, filled in from reference TRBV19 and TRBJ2-1, reads DGGITQSPKYLFRKEGQNVTLSCEQNLNHDAMYWYRQDPGQGLRLIYYSQIVNDFQKGDIAEGYSVSREKKESFPLTVTSAQKNPTAFYLCASTTGTSGPYEQFFGPGTRLTVL.

This clonotype was counted ten times or more. This chain connects TRBV29-1 to TRBJ1-4; the D gene is possibly TRBD1 (5 bases). There are 14 residues in the CDR3. Trimming stripped 7 bases from V and 4 bases from J, with 16 bases between. Germline V gives CDR1 SQVTM, CDR2 ANQGSEA. CDR3 coding DNA: TGCAGCGCTGCGAAGACAGCCCGTAATGAAAAACTGTTTTTT. This sequence encodes CSAAKTARNEKLFF.

This clonotype was seen repeatedly, ten times or more. V and J are TRBV6-2 or TRBV6-3 and TRBJ1-2; TRBD1 matches at 9 bases. V dropped 6 bases and J dropped 5; count of bases not matched to a gene: 7. Per germline, CDR1 MNHEY and CDR2 SVGEGT. CDR3 length: 14 amino acids. The CDR3 here is CASSPTGTGYGYTF. CDR3 in DNA: TGTGCCAGCAGCCCTACCGGGACAGGGTATGGCTACACCTTC.

This clonotype was observed at least ten times. The rearrangement uses TRBV29-1 and TRBJ1-2; maybe TRBD1 (5 bases). V lost 7 bases to trimming and J lost 6 bases, with 18 bases between them. This CDR3 contains 13 residues. CDR1 is SQVTM and CDR2 is ANQGSEA in the germline V gene. In DNA form, the CDR3 reads TGCAGCGCCCGGCCTGGGACGGCGGATGGCTACACCTTC. Translation gives CSARPGTADGYTF.

The rearrangement joins TRBV14 to TRBJ2-1, with TRBD1 as a possible D gene (6 bases). Per the germline V gene, CDR1 is SGHDN and CDR2 is FVKESK. The ends were cut back, 5 bases at V and 6 bases at J, with 17 bases in the middle. The CDR3 runs 15 residues. The CDR3 DNA reads TGTGCCAGCAGCAAGCAGGGGACCCTCATCAATGAGCAGTTCTTC. This translates into CASSKQGTLINEQFF. The full variable domain, completed using reference TRBV14 and TRBJ2-1, is EAGVTQFPSHSVIEKGQTVTLRCDPISGHDNLYWYRRVMGKEIKFLLHFVKESKQDESGMPNNRFLAERTGGTYSTLKVQPAELEDSGVYFCASSKQGTLINEQFFGPGTRLTVL.

The chain is built from TRBV9 and TRBJ1-2, with a weak D call TRBD1 (6 bases). V gave up 0 bases and J gave up 7 bases, with 13 bases separating them. CDR1 is SGDLS, CDR2 YYNGEE, per germline. The CDR3 spans 14 residues. The DNA for the CDR3 is TGTGCCAGCAGCGTAGAACCAGGGGCCATTGGCTACACCTTC. This translates into CASSVEPGAIGYTF. Complete variable domain (other parts from reference TRBV9 and TRBJ1-2): DSGVTQTPKHLITATGQRVTLRCSPRSGDLSVYWYQQSLDQGLQFLIQYYNGEERAKGNILERFSAQQFPDLHSELNLSSLELGDSALYFCASSVEPGAIGYTFGSGTRLTVV.

This clonotype was counted ten times or more. V and J are TRBV3-1 and TRBJ1-1, with TRBD1 matching 8 bases. J gave up 10 bases and V 4 bases, and 11 bases lay outside the gene matches. This CDR3 contains 14 residues. Looked up from germline, CDR1 is LGHDT and CDR2 is YNNKEL (reference sequence). CDR3: CASSPETGGPRAFF. Written as DNA, the CDR3 is TGTGCCAGCAGCCCGGAAACAGGGGGTCCTAGAGCTTTCTTT.

This clonotype was detected many times. The DNA of the CDR3 is TGTGCCAGCAGGAAGACAGCGGGAAACTCCTATGGCTACACCTTC. Encoded protein: CASRKTAGNSYGYTF. The rearrangement links TRBV6-2 or TRBV6-3 to TRBJ1-2, with D possibly being TRBD1 (5 bases). The germline V gene encodes CDR1 MNHEY and CDR2 SVGEGT. This CDR3 region has 15 residues. Trimming took 6 bases from V and 4 from J, leaving 18 bases between them.

This clonotype has ten or more counts. The rearrangement uses TRBV2 and TRBJ1-2, with a weak D call TRBD1 (6 bases). The CDR3 is 15 amino acids. The germline V and J ends were trimmed by 5 bases and 11 bases, with 24 bases remaining between them. Looked up from germline, CDR1 is SNHLY and CDR2 is FYNNEI. Here the CDR3 reads CASSILRTDSLGYTF. CDR3 bases: TGTGCCAGCAGTATTTTGAGGACGGACAGCTTGGGGTACACCTTC.

This clonotype was seen repeatedly, ten times or more. The chain employs TRBV14 and TRBJ1-1; D gene unclear. Trimming removed 4 bases from V and 5 bases from J, with 14 bases in between. The CDR3 is 14 amino acids. Per the germline V gene, CDR1 is SGHDN and CDR2 is FVKESK. The CDR3 loop reads CASSLTWRDTEAFF. CDR3 nucleotides: TGTGCCAGCAGCCTAACATGGCGGGATACTGAAGCTTTCTTT.

This clonotype has ten or more counts. The chain is built from TRBV7-2 and TRBJ1-4, with a possible D match to TRBD1 (6 bases). Germline lookup yields CDR1 SGHTA and CDR2 FQGNSA. The CDR3 has 13 amino acids. V was trimmed by 6 bases and J by 7 bases, leaving 12 bases between them. The CDR3 spells CASRTGLAEKLFF. The CDR3 region has the DNA TGTGCCAGCAGAACAGGGTTGGCTGAAAAACTGTTTTTT. The full variable domain, completed using reference TRBV7-2 and TRBJ1-4, is GAGVSQSPSNKVTEKGKDVELRCDPISGHTALYWYRQSLGQGLEFLIYFQGNSAPDKSGLPSDRFSAERTGGSVSTLTIQRTQQEDSAVYLCASRTGLAEKLFFGSGTQLSVL.

This clonotype was seen repeatedly, ten times or more. This chain links TRBV12-3 or TRBV12-4 with TRBJ1-4; D unresolved. The CDR3 loop spans 16 amino acids. V dropped 2 bases and J dropped 0 bases, with 10 bases sitting between them. Written as DNA, the CDR3 is TGTGCCAGCAGTTTACGGAATCCTGCAACTAATGAAAAACTGTTTTTT. Translated: CASSLRNPATNEKLFF.

In this sample, this clonotype turned up many times. V usage is TRBV6-2 or TRBV6-3 and J usage is TRBJ2-3, with D perhaps assigned TRBD1 or TRBD2 (6 bases each). Germline assignment: CDR1 MNHEY and CDR2 SVGEGT. The CDR3 is 15 residues long. Deletions cut 10 bases from V and 3 bases from J, with 20 bases between. The CDR3 spells CATTNQGRLTDTQYF. The CDR3 region has the DNA TGTGCCACCACGAACCAGGGGAGGTTGACAGATACGCAGTATTTT.

This clonotype was seen at least ten times. This chain's CDR3 is CASSPGVASGSLFF. CDR3 DNA sequence: TGTGCCAGCAGCCCGGGGGTGGCCTCGGGGTCACTGTTTTTT. The chain has TRBV7-2 and TRBJ1-4; maybe TRBD1 (5 bases). This CDR3 has 14 amino acids. The germline V gene encodes CDR1 SGHTA and CDR2 FQGNSA. Trimming removed 5 bases from V and 13 bases from J, with 20 bases in between. Full variable domain (remainder filled in from reference TRBV7-2 and TRBJ1-4): GAGVSQSPSNKVTEKGKDVELRCDPISGHTALYWYRQSLGQGLEFLIYFQGNSAPDKSGLPSDRFSAERTGGSVSTLTIQRTQQEDSAVYLCASSPGVASGSLFFGSGTQLSVL.

Ten or more counts support this clonotype. The rearrangement links TRBV6-2 or TRBV6-3 to TRBJ1-1; no reliable D call. V was shortened by 8 bases and J by 1 base, with 8 bases between the two germline ends. The CDR3 extends over 12 amino acids. The germline CDR1 and CDR2 sequences are MNHEY and SVGEGT. Here the CDR3 reads CASGDPNTEAFF. CDR3 DNA sequence: TGTGCCAGCGGCGATCCGAACACTGAAGCTTTCTTT.

This clonotype showed up many times. V and J are TRBV5-1 and TRBJ2-1; 13 bases agree with TRBD2. After removal of 4 bases from V and 8 bases from J, the junction contained 12 bases not matched to a gene. CDR1 and CDR2 (germline): SGHRS, YFSETQ. CDR3 length equals 17 residues. CDR3 sequence (DNA): TGCGCCAGCAGCCTTACTAGCGGGGGGGCCCCCTTGTATGAGCAGTTCTTC. Translating it yields CASSLTSGGAPLYEQFF.

This clonotype appeared many times. The gene calls are TRBV20-1 and TRBJ1-4, with D possibly matching TRBD1 (6 bases). There are 13 residues in the CDR3. V lost 6 bases to trimming and J lost 6 bases, with 14 bases between them. Germline CDR1 DFQATT, CDR2 SNEGSKA (reference sequence). Written as DNA, the CDR3 is TGCAGTGCGTCAGTACAGGGTCATGAAAAACTGTTTTTT. It encodes CSASVQGHEKLFF.

In this sample, this clonotype turned up many times. The genes are TRBV5-1 and TRBJ1-2; possibly TRBD1 for D (6 bases). V shed 0 bases and J shed 8 bases, with 17 bases lying between them. This CDR3 comprises 15 residues. Germline values: CDR1 SGHRS, CDR2 YFSETQ. Written as DNA, the CDR3 is TGCGCCAGCAGCTTGGACAGGGTTGTAGTTGGGGGCTACACCTTC. Protein: CASSLDRVVVGGYTF. The entire variable domain, with the rest obtained from reference TRBV5-1 and TRBJ1-2, is as follows: KAGVTQTPRYLIKTRGQQVTLSCSPISGHRSVSWYQQTPGQGLQFLFEYFSETQRNKGNFPGRFSGRQFSNSRSEMNVSTLELGDSALYLCASSLDRVVVGGYTFGSGTRLTVV.

This clonotype has a count of ten or more. The chain couples TRBV6-6 to TRBJ1-5; D possibly corresponds to TRBD1 (6 bases). Trimming removed 8 bases at V and 6 bases at J, with 20 bases between. Germline V gene data show CDR1 as MNHNY and CDR2 as SVGAGI (reference sequence). The CDR3 is 15 amino acids. The CDR3: CASGREGGVGQPQHF. The CDR3 bases are TGTGCCAGCGGCAGGGAGGGGGGGGTCGGTCAGCCCCAGCATTTT.

This clonotype came up many times. The gene calls are TRBV7-2 and TRBJ2-3; a possible D gene is TRBD2 (6 bases). Germline V gene sequence: CDR1 SGHTA, CDR2 FQGNSA. The ends were cut back, 5 bases at V and 2 bases at J, with 14 bases in the middle. This CDR3 has 15 amino acids. CDR3 coding DNA: TGTGCCAGCAGCCAAATCCGGGACTTCACAGATACGCAGTATTTT. This gives the protein CASSQIRDFTDTQYF.

This clonotype was detected many times. This chain links TRBV2 with TRBJ1-5, with D uncertain. Germline V CDR1 and CDR2: SNHLY, FYNNEI. The CDR3 runs to 14 residues. Trimming stripped 3 bases from V and 2 bases from J, with 8 bases between. CDR3 region: CASSDLAGNQPQHF. Written as DNA, the CDR3 is TGTGCCAGCAGTGACCTTGCGGGCAATCAGCCCCAGCATTTT.

The chain carries TRBV20-1 and TRBJ1-1; D gene ambiguous. Germline V gene sequence: CDR1 DFQATT, CDR2 SNEGSKA (reference sequence). The CDR3 consists of 14 residues. The V gene lost 0 bases and the J gene lost 1 base, with 9 bases spanning the gap. In DNA, the CDR3 is TGCAGTGCTAGAGATTTAGCAGGGAACACTGAAGCTTTCTTT. Encoded protein: CSARDLAGNTEAFF.

This clonotype was seen ten or more times. This chain links TRBV5-8 with TRBJ1-1; possibly TRBD1 for D (6 bases). Trimming removed 3 bases at V and 1 base at J, with 10 bases between. Germline-derived CDR1 and CDR2 are SGHTS and YDEGEE. The CDR3 has 14 residues. The CDR3 sequence: CASSWGGANTEAFF. CDR3 coding DNA: TGTGCCAGCAGCTGGGGGGGGGCGAACACTGAAGCTTTCTTT.